This is a list of T cell receptor beta chains from one sample in a study of T cell clonotyping in hematopoietic cell transplantation. Method: immunoSEQ multiplex PCR; TCRdb's copy keeps in-frame clones and lacks some. Of approximately 80,000 clones listed, 96% are singletons. This specimen was peripheral blood mononuclear cells, taken before stem cell transplant. These TCRs come from a woman aged 50 to 60 with acute myeloid leukemia. Some clones in this sample may be carry-over from other donors' samples. The CDR3 runs from the conserved cysteine through the conserved F or W. The D gene is left open where the match is weak. Expanded clones are given a class, and other clones once, few, many or no size at all.

cdr3_nt: TGTGCCAGCAGCCGGACAGGGGGACAGGGAGAGACCCAGTACTTC; cdr3_aa: CASSRTGGQGETQYF; v_call: TRBV11-2; d_call: TRBD1; j_call: TRBJ2-5; clone_size: .
cdr3_nt: TGCGCCAGCAGCCAGGGACCCGGGGAGCTGTTTTTT; cdr3_aa: CASSQGPGELFF; v_call: TRBV5-1; d_call: .; j_call: TRBJ2-2; clone_size: .
cdr3_nt: TGTGCCAGCAGCAGGGGACTAGCGGGAGCTAGGGAGCAGTACTTC; cdr3_aa: CASSRGLAGAREQYF; v_call: TRBV7-9; d_call: TRBD2; j_call: TRBJ2-7; clone_size: .
cdr3_nt: TGTGCCAGCAGCTTGGATAGCGGGGCCTACGAGCAGTACTTC; cdr3_aa: CASSLDSGAYEQYF; v_call: TRBV7-2; d_call: TRBD2; j_call: TRBJ2-7; clone_size: .
cdr3_nt: TGTGCCAGCAGCTCAGCGGGAGCGTCTGATACGCAGTATTTT; cdr3_aa: CASSSAGASDTQYF; v_call: TRBV7-8; d_call: TRBD2; j_call: TRBJ2-3; clone_size: .
cdr3_nt: TGTGCCAGCAGCTTAACCTCAGAGAGCTCTGGGGCCAACGTCCTGACTTTC; cdr3_aa: CASSLTSESSGANVLTF; v_call: TRBV7-3; d_call: .; j_call: TRBJ2-6; clone_size: .
cdr3_nt: TGTGCCAGCAGGTACGGGCGCTCTGGAAACACCATATATTTT; cdr3_aa: CASRYGRSGNTIYF; v_call: TRBV2; d_call: .; j_call: TRBJ1-3; clone_size: .
cdr3_nt: TGTGCCAGCAGTCCCTCGGCCGACACTGAAGCTTTCTTT; cdr3_aa: CASSPSADTEAFF; v_call: TRBV6-4; d_call: .; j_call: TRBJ1-1; clone_size: few
cdr3_nt: TGCGCCAGCAGCCCAGGGGGCGGCAATCAGCCCCAGCATTTT; cdr3_aa: CASSPGGGNQPQHF; v_call: TRBV5-1; d_call: TRBD1; j_call: TRBJ1-5; clone_size: once
cdr3_nt: TGTGCCAGCTCACCTCTTGGACAGGGCGCTTTCTTT; cdr3_aa: CASSPLGQGAFF; v_call: TRBV18; d_call: TRBD1; j_call: TRBJ1-1; clone_size: .
cdr3_nt: TGTGCCAGCAGTTCTAATAGGGCCGCCAGGAACTTC; cdr3_aa: CASSSNRAARNF; v_call: TRBV28; d_call: .; j_call: TRBJ2-7; clone_size: .
cdr3_nt: TGTGCCAGCAGCTCTTCAGGGGGTCGGAGCACTGAAGCTTTCTTT; cdr3_aa: CASSSSGGRSTEAFF; v_call: TRBV5-4; d_call: TRBD1; j_call: TRBJ1-1; clone_size: .
cdr3_nt: TGTGCCAGCAGCTTAAACCCCACATTCGGGTACGAGCAGTACTTC; cdr3_aa: CASSLNPTFGYEQYF; v_call: TRBV7-3; d_call: .; j_call: TRBJ2-7; clone_size: few
cdr3_nt: TGTGCCAGCAGCTTGACGGTTACGAACACTGAAGCTTTCTTT; cdr3_aa: CASSLTVTNTEAFF; v_call: TRBV7-9; d_call: .; j_call: TRBJ1-1; clone_size: .
cdr3_nt: TGTGCCTGGAGTGGAGCGAATAGCAATCAGCCCCAGCATTTT; cdr3_aa: CAWSGANSNQPQHF; v_call: TRBV30; d_call: .; j_call: TRBJ1-5; clone_size: .
cdr3_nt: TGTGCCTCCCTTCAGGGCTACGAGCAGTACTTC; cdr3_aa: CASLQGYEQYF; v_call: TRBV30; d_call: .; j_call: TRBJ2-7; clone_size: .
cdr3_nt: TGCGCCAGCAGCCAAGAATCAAGTAGGCGGACTAATGAAAAACTGTTTTTT; cdr3_aa: CASSQESSRRTNEKLFF; v_call: TRBV4-1; d_call: .; j_call: TRBJ1-4; clone_size: once
cdr3_nt: TGTGCCAGCAGTGAAGCTATTGAGCAGTTCTTC; cdr3_aa: CASSEAIEQFF; v_call: TRBV2; d_call: .; j_call: TRBJ2-1; clone_size: .
cdr3_nt: TGTGCCAGCAGTTTCCCAGCGGGAAACTCCTACGAGCAGTACTTC; cdr3_aa: CASSFPAGNSYEQYF; v_call: TRBV6-6; d_call: TRBD2; j_call: TRBJ2-7; clone_size: once
cdr3_nt: TGTGCCAGCAGCTTAGGGGGACTAGCGGGAGCACTGGAGACCCAGTACTTC; cdr3_aa: CASSLGGLAGALETQYF; v_call: TRBV11-2; d_call: TRBD2; j_call: TRBJ2-5; clone_size: .